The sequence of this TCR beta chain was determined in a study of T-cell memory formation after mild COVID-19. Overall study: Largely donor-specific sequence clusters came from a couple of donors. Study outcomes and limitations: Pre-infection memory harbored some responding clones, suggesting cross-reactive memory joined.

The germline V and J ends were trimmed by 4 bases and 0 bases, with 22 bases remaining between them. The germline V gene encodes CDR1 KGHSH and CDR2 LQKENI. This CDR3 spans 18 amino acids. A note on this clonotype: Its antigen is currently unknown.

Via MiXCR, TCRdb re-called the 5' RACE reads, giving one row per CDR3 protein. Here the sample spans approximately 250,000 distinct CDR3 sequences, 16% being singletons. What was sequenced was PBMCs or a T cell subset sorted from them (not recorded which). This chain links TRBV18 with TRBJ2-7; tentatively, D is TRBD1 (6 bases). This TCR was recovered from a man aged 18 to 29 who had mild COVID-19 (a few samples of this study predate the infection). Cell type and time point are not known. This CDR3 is CASSLMVGAETSSYEQYF. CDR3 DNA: TGTGCCAGCTCACTAATGGTGGGGGCCGAAACCAGCTCCTACGAGCAGTACTTC.